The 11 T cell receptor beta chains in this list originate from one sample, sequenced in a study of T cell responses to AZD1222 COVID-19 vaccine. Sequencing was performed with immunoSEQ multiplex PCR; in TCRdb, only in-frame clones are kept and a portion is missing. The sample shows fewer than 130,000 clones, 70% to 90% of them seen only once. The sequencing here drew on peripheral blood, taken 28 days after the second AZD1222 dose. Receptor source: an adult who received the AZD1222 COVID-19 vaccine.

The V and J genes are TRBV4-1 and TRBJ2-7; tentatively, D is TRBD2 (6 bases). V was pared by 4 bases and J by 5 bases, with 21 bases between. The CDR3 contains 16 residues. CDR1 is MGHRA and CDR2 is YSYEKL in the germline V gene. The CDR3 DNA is TGCGCCAGCAGCCCGGAGGAGGGGACGTTGAACAACGAGCAGTACTTC. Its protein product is CASSPEEGTLNNEQYF.

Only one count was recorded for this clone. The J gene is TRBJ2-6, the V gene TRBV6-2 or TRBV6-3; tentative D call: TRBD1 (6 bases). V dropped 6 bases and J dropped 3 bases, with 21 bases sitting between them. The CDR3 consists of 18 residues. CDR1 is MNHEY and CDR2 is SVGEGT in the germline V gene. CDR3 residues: CASSPLGAGLNGANVLTF. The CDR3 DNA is TGTGCCAGCAGCCCTTTGGGGGCGGGTTTAAATGGGGCCAACGTCCTGACTTTC.

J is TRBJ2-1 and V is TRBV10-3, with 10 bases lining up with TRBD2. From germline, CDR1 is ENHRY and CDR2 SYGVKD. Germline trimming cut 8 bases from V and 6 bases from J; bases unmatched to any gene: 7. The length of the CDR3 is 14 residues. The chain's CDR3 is CAIGIAGGGNEQFF. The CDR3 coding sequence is TGTGCCATCGGAATAGCGGGAGGAGGCAATGAGCAGTTCTTC.

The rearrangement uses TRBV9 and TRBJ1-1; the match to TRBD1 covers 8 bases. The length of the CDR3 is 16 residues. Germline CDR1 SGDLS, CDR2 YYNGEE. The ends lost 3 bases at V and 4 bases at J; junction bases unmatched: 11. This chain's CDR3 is CASSGTGYHGPTEAFF. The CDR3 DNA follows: TGTGCCAGCAGCGGGACAGGGTATCATGGTCCCACTGAAGCTTTCTTT.

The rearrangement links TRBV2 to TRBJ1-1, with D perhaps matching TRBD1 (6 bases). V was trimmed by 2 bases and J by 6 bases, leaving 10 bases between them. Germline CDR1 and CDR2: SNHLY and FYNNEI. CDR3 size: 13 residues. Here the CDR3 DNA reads TGTGCCAGCAGTGAACAGGGGACTTCTGAAGCTTTCTTT. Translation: CASSEQGTSEAFF.

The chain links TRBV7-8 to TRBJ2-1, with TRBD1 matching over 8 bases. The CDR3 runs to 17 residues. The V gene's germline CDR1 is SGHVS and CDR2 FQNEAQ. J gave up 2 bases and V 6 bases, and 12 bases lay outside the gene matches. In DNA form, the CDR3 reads TGTGCCAGCAGGCCAATTGCCGGGACAGGCCCCTACAATGAGCAGTTCTTC. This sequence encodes CASRPIAGTGPYNEQFF. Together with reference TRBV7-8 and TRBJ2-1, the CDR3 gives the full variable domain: GAGVSQSPRYKVAKRGQDVALRCDPISGHVSLFWYQQALGQGPEFLTYFQNEAQLDKSGLPSDRFFAERPEGSVSTLKIQRTQQEDSAVYLCASRPIAGTGPYNEQFFGPGTRLTVL.

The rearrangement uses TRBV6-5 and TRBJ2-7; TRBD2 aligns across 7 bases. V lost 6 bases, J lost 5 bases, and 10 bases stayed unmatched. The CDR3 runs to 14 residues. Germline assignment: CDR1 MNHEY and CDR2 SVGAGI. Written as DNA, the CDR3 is TGTGCCAGCAGAATACAAAGCGGGGTGGACGAGCAGTACTTC. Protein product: CASRIQSGVDEQYF.

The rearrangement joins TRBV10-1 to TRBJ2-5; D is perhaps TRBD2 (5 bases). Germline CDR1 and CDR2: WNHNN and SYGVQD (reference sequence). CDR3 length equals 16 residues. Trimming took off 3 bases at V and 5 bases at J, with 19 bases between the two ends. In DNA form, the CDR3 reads TGCGCCAGCAGTGACTCGGCGGGTGGGAGCGCGGAGACCCAGTACTTC. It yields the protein CASSDSAGGSAETQYF.

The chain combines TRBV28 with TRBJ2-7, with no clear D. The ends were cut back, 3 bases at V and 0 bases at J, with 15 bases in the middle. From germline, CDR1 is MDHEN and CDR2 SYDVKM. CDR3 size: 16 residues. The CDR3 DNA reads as TGTGCCAGCAGTTTTACCCGCACCTCGAGCTCCTACGAGCAGTACTTC. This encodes CASSFTRTSSSYEQYF. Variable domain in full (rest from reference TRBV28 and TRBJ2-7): DVKVTQSSRYLVKRTGEKVFLECVQDMDHENMFWYRQDPGLGLRLIYFSYDVKMKEKGDIPEGYSVSREKKERFSLILESASTNQTSMYLCASSFTRTSSSYEQYFGPGTRLTVT.

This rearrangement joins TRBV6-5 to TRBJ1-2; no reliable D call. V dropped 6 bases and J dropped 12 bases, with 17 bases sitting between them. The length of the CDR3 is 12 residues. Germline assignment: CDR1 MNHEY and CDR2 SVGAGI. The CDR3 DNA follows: TGTGCCAGCAGATCGTCGGCCGGGGTGAACACCTTC. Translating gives CASRSSAGVNTF.

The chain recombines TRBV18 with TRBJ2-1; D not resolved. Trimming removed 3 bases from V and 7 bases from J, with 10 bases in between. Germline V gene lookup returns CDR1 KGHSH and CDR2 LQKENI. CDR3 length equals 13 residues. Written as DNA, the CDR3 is TGTGCCAGCTCACCCCTGACGGGTAATGAGCAGTTCTTC. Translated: CASSPLTGNEQFF.